What follows are 15 T cell receptor beta chains derived from one specimen sequenced in a study of patients and donors after allogeneic stem cell transplantation. A single record per CDR3 protein comes from TCRdb applying MiXCR to the RT-PCR reads. The table records approximately 150,000 distinct CDR3 sequences, around 30% of them present only once. Sequenced sample: blood, either unsorted or a sorted T cell fraction (not recorded which). The receptors come from a human donor who was either an allogeneic HSCT recipient or a stem cell or donor lymphocyte infusion donor (not recorded which). It is not recorded whose cells these are; they may come from a transplant donor.

This clonotype was detected only a few times. The rearrangement joins TRBV29-1 to TRBJ2-3, with TRBD1 matching over 8 bases. V shed 5 bases, J shed 5 bases, and the junction held 6 bases outside the gene matches. Germline V gene sequence: CDR1 SQVTM, CDR2 ANQGSEA. CDR3 size: 13 residues. The CDR3 protein is CSVRGQERDTQYF. The DNA of the CDR3 is TGCAGCGTTAGGGGACAGGAACGAGATACGCAGTATTTT.

This clonotype was observed a handful of times. The rearrangement links TRBV2 to TRBJ2-5, with TRBD1 matching 8 bases. The J segment lost 5 bases and the V segment lost 5 bases, leaving 10 bases of the junction unmatched. Germline CDR1 SNHLY, CDR2 FYNNEI. The CDR3 loop spans 15 amino acids. This CDR3 is CASSLDRGAAETQYF. In DNA, the CDR3 is TGTGCCAGCAGTTTAGACAGGGGCGCGGCGGAGACCCAGTACTTC. The variable domain in full, completed from reference TRBV2 and TRBJ2-5, reads EPEVTQTPSHQVTQMGQEVILRCVPISNHLYFYWYRQILGQKVEFLVSFYNNEISEKSEIFDDQFSVERPDGSNFTLKIRSTKLEDSAMYFCASSLDRGAAETQYFGPGTRLLVL.

V and J are TRBV4-2 and TRBJ1-5; 7 nucleotides line up with TRBD1. V trimming: 4 bases; J trimming: 6 bases; junction bases outside the gene matches: 9. Germline values: CDR1 LGHNA, CDR2 YNFKEQ. This CDR3 region has 15 residues. In DNA, the CDR3 is TGTGCCAGCAGCCCTAGACAGGGCCCTGGTCAGCCCCAGCATTTT. It encodes CASSPRQGPGQPQHF.

J is TRBJ2-5 and V is TRBV6-1; perhaps TRBD2 as D (6 bases). The ends were cut back, 5 bases at V and 8 bases at J, with 24 bases in the middle. This CDR3 spans 16 amino acids. The germline V gene encodes CDR1 MNHNS and CDR2 SASEGT. This CDR3 reads CASSPSLAGWVDTQYF. In DNA, the CDR3 is TGTGCCAGCAGTCCCTCCCTGGCGGGGTGGGTCGATACCCAGTACTTC.

The chain is built from TRBV9 and TRBJ2-7; no clear D gene. Germline assignment: CDR1 SGDLS and CDR2 YYNGEE. This CDR3 has 13 amino acids. Trimming cost V 3 bases and J 3 bases, with 10 bases left between them. The CDR3 spells CASSDRLGYEQYF. CDR3 DNA: TGTGCCAGCAGCGACCGACTGGGCTACGAGCAGTACTTC. The complete variable domain, with remaining parts taken from reference TRBV9 and TRBJ2-7, reads DSGVTQTPKHLITATGQRVTLRCSPRSGDLSVYWYQQSLDQGLQFLIQYYNGEERAKGNILERFSAQQFPDLHSELNLSSLELGDSALYFCASSDRLGYEQYFGPGTRLTVT.

This chain uses TRBV27 with TRBJ2-3, with 8 bases that match TRBD2. The V gene end was trimmed by 5 bases and the J gene end by 4 bases; junction bases not matched to a gene: 8. Germline lookup yields CDR1 MNHEY and CDR2 SMNVEV (reference sequence). CDR3 length: 15 residues. The chain's CDR3 is CASSPLSGNADTQYF. The CDR3 DNA is TGTGCCAGCAGTCCGCTTAGCGGGAATGCAGATACGCAGTATTTT.

This clonotype was recorded at least ten times. The chain links TRBV12-3 or TRBV12-4 to TRBJ1-1; D might be TRBD1 (6 bases). V lost 3 bases and J lost 2, with 10 bases in between. This CDR3 spans 14 amino acids. CDR3 coding DNA: TGTGCCAGCAGTTTGAGGGGGTTCAACACTGAAGCTTTCTTT. The encoded protein is CASSLRGFNTEAFF.

This sequence joins TRBV10-3 and TRBJ1-1; a weak D match, TRBD1 (5 bases). This CDR3 has 15 residues. The V and J ends lost 1 base and 5 bases respectively, with 14 bases between them. Looked up from germline, CDR1 is ENHRY and CDR2 is SYGVKD. The CDR3 sequence: CAISEWSGLRTEAFF. The CDR3 DNA reads as TGTGCCATCAGTGAGTGGTCAGGGCTCAGGACTGAAGCTTTCTTT.

This clonotype was picked up many times. The CDR3 here is CSARVLDRLYGYTF. The CDR3 DNA reads as TGCAGTGCTAGAGTTTTGGACAGACTCTATGGCTACACCTTC. The chain joins TRBV20-1 to TRBJ1-2; D perhaps matches TRBD1 (6 bases). Looked up from germline, CDR1 is DFQATT and CDR2 is SNEGSKA (reference sequence). Between the trimmed V and J ends, which lost 1 base and 4 bases, there was a span of 13 bases. The CDR3 covers 14 residues.

This CDR3 is CSALEAGIATDTQYF. The DNA of the CDR3 is TGCAGTGCCCTAGAGGCGGGAATCGCCACAGATACGCAGTATTTT. The chain combines TRBV20-1 with TRBJ2-3, with D possibly matching TRBD2 (6 bases). The CDR3 loop spans 15 amino acids. Looked up from germline, CDR1 is DFQATT and CDR2 is SNEGSKA (reference sequence). V dropped 6 bases and J dropped 2 bases, with 18 bases sitting between them.

This clonotype was detected only a few times. The chain couples TRBV5-1 to TRBJ2-1; no definite D call. This CDR3 is 15 amino acids long. Germline-derived CDR1 and CDR2 are SGHRS and YFSETQ. The ends were cut back, 5 bases at V and 3 bases at J, with 15 bases in the middle. The CDR3 here is CASRMAEGIYNEQFF. CDR3 coding DNA: TGCGCCAGCAGGATGGCCGAAGGCATCTACAATGAGCAGTTCTTC.

V usage is TRBV20-1 and J usage is TRBJ1-1, with D hard to call. The CDR3 is made up of 12 amino acids. CDR1 and CDR2 (germline): DFQATT, SNEGSKA (reference sequence). The V end lost 0 bases, the J end lost 6 bases, and 8 bases lay between the germline ends. Here the CDR3 DNA reads TGCAGTGCTAGAGAATCCGGGGCTGAAGCTTTCTTT. Encoded protein: CSARESGAEAFF.

V gene TRBV30 combines with J gene TRBJ1-1; the match to TRBD1 covers 12 bases. The germline CDR1 and CDR2 sequences are GTSNPN and SVGIG (reference sequence). The CDR3 has 13 amino acids. J lost 5 bases, V lost 7 bases, and 5 bases had no gene match. Written as DNA, the CDR3 is TGTGCCTCGGGACAGGGGGCGCGGACTGAAGCTTTCTTT. Its translation is CASGQGARTEAFF.

The rearrangement links TRBV7-9 to TRBJ1-4; possibly TRBD1 for D (5 bases). Trimming stripped 6 bases from V and 0 bases from J, with 11 bases between. The CDR3 sequence is 15 residues long. Germline V lookup: CDR1 SEHNR, CDR2 FQNEAQ (reference sequence). CDR3 sequence reads: CASRLGAATNEKLFF. The CDR3 nucleotides read TGTGCCAGCAGGCTAGGGGCTGCAACTAATGAAAAACTGTTTTTT.

In this sample, this clonotype turned up a few times. The J gene is TRBJ1-1, the V gene TRBV27, with 9 bases that match TRBD1. Germline CDR1 MNHEY, CDR2 SMNVEV (reference sequence). V shed 6 bases and J 4 bases; nucleotides not matched to a gene: 6. The CDR3 sequence is 14 residues long. The CDR3 region is CASSWDRAGTEAFF. CDR3 nucleotides: TGTGCCAGCAGCTGGGACAGGGCCGGCACTGAAGCTTTCTTT.